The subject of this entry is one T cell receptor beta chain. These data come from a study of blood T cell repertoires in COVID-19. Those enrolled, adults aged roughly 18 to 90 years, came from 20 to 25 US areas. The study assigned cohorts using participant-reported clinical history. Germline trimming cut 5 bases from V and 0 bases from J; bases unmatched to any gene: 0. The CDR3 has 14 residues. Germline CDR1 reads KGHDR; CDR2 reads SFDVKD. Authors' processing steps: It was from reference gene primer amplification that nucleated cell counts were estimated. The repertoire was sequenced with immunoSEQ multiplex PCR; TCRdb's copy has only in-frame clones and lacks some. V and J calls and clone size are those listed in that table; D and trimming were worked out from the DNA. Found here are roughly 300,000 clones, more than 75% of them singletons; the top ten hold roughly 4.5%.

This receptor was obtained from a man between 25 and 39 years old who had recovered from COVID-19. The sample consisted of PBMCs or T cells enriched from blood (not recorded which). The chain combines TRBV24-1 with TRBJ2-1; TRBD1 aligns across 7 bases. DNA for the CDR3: TGTGCCACCAGTGGACAGGGCTCCTACAATGAGCAGTTCTTC. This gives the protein CATSGQGSYNEQFF.